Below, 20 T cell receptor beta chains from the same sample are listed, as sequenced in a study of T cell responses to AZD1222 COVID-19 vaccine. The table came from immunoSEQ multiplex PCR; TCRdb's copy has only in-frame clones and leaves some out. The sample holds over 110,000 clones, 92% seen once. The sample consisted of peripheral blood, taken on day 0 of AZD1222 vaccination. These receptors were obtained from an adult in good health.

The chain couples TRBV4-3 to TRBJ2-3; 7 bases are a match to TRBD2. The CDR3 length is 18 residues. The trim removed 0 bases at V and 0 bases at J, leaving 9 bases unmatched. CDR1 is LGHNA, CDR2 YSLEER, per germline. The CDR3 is CASSQEVWGEGSTDTQYF. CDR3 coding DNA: TGCGCCAGCAGCCAAGAGGTCTGGGGGGAGGGAAGCACAGATACGCAGTATTTT.

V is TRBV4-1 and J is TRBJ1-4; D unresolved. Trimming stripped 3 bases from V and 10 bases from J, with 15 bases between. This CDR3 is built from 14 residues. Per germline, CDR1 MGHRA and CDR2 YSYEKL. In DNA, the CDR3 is TGCGCCAGCAGCCAGGTCGGACCCCCTGGAAAACTGTTTTTT. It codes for CASSQVGPPGKLFF.

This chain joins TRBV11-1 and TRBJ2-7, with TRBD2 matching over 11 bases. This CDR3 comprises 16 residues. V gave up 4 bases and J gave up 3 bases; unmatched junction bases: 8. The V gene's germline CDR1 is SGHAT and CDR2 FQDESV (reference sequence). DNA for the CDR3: TGTGCCAGCAGCTCGCCATCTAGCGGGGGGAACTACGAGCAGTACTTC. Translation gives CASSSPSSGGNYEQYF.

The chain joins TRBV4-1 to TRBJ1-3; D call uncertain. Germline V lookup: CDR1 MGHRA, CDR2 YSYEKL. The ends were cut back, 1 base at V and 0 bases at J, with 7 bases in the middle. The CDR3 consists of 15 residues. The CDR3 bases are TGCGCCAGCAGCCAAGGGCACAACTCTGGAAACACCATATATTTT. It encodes CASSQGHNSGNTIYF.

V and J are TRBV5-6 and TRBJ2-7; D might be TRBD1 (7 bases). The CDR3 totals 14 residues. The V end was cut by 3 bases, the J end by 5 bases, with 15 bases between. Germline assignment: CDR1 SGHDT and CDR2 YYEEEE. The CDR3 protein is CASSYSTGRHEQYF. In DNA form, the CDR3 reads TGTGCCAGCAGCTACTCGACAGGGAGGCACGAGCAGTACTTC.

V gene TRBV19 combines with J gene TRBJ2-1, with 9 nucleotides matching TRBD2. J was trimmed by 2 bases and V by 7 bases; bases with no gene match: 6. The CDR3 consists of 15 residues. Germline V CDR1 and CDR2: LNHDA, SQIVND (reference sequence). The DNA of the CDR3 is TGTGCCAGTAAACAGCGGGAGGCTGCCTACAATGAGCAGTTCTTC. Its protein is CASKQREAAYNEQFF.

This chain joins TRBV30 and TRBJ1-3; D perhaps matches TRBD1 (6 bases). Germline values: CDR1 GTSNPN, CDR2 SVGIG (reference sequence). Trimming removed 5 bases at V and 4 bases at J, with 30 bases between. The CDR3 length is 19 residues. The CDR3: CAWESLFGQNRSFGNTIYF. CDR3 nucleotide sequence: TGTGCCTGGGAATCCCTCTTTGGACAGAACAGAAGCTTCGGAAACACCATATATTTT.

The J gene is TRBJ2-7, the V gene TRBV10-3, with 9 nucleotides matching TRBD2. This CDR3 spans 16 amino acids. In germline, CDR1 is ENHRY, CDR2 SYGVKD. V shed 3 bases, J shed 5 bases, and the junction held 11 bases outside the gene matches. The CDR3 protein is CAISDPAGGPVNEQYF. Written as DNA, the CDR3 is TGTGCCATCAGTGATCCCGCGGGAGGGCCGGTTAACGAGCAGTACTTC.

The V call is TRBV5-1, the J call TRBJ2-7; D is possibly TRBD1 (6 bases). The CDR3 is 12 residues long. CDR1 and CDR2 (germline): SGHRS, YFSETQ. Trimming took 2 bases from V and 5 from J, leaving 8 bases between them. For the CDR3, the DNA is TGCGCCAGCAGCTTACAGGGAAACGAGCAGTACTTC. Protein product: CASSLQGNEQYF.

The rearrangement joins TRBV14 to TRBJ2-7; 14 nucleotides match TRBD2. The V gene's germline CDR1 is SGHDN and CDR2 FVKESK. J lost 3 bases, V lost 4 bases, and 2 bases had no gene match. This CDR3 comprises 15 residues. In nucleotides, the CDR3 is TGTGCCAGCAGCCCGGGGACTAGCGGGAGCTACGAGCAGTACTTC. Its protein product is CASSPGTSGSYEQYF. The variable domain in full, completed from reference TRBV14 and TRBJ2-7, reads EAGVTQFPSHSVIEKGQTVTLRCDPISGHDNLYWYRRVMGKEIKFLLHFVKESKQDESGMPNNRFLAERTGGTYSTLKVQPAELEDSGVYFCASSPGTSGSYEQYFGPGTRLTVT.

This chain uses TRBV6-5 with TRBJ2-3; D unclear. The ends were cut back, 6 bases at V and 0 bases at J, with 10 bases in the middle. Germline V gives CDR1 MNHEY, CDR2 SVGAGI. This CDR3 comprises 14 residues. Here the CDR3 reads CASSELQSTDTQYF. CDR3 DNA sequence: TGTGCCAGCAGCGAGCTGCAAAGCACAGATACGCAGTATTTT.

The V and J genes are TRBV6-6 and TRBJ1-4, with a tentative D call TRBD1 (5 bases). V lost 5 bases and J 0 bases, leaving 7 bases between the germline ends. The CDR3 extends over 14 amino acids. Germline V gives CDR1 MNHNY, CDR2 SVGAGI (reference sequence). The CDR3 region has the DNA TGTGCCAGCAGTAGACAGTCAACTAATGAAAAACTGTTTTTT. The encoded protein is CASSRQSTNEKLFF.

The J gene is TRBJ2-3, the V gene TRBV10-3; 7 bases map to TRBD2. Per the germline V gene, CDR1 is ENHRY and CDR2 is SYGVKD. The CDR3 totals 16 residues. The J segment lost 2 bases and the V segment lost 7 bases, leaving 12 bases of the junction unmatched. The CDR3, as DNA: TGTGCCATCACCGAGGATGCTAGCGGTGCCACAGATACGCAGTATTTT. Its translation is CAITEDASGATDTQYF.

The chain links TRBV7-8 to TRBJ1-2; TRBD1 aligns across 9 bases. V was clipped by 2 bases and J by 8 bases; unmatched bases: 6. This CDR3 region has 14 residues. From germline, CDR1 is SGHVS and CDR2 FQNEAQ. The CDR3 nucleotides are TGTGCCAGCAGCTTATTACAGGGGGCTTTCGGCTACACCTTC. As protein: CASSLLQGAFGYTF.

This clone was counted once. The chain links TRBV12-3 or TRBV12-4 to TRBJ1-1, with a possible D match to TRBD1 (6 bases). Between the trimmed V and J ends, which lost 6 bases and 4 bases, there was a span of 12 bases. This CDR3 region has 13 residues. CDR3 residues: CASRPGGLTEAFF. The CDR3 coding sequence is TGTGCCAGCAGACCGGGGGGGCTCACTGAAGCTTTCTTT.

The CDR3 region has the DNA TGTGCCAGAAGCTTGCCCCGGGACCAACCATACGAGCAGTACTTC. This translates into CARSLPRDQPYEQYF. V and J are TRBV5-3 and TRBJ2-7; D might be TRBD1 or TRBD2, each matching 5 bases. TRBV5-3 is reported as an ORF; its role is uncertain. The CDR3 length is 15 residues. Trimming took off 1 base at V and 4 bases at J, with 15 bases between the two ends.

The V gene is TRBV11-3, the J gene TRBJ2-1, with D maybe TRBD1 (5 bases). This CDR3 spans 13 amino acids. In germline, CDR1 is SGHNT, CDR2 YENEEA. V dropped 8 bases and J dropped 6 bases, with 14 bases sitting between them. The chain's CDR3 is CASSQGHLNEQFF. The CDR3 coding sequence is TGTGCCAGCTCTCAAGGACATCTCAATGAGCAGTTCTTC.

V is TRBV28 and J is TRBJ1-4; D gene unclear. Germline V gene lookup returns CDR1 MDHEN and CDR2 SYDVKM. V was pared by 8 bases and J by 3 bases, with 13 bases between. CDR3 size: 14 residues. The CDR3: CASGTVAANEKLFF. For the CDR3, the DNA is TGTGCCAGCGGTACAGTGGCGGCTAATGAAAAACTGTTTTTT.

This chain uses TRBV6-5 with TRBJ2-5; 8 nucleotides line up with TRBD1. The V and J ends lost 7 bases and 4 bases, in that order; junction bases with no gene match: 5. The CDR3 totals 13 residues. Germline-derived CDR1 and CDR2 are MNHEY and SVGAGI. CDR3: CASTSDRAETQYF. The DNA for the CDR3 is TGTGCCAGCACCTCGGACAGGGCAGAGACCCAGTACTTC.

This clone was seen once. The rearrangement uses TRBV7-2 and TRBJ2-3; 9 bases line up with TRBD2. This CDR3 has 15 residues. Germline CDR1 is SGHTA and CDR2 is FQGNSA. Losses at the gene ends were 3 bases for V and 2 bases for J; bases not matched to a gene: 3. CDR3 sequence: CASSFPSGTTDTQYF. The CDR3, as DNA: TGTGCCAGCAGCTTCCCTAGCGGGACCACAGATACGCAGTATTTT.